The 32 T cell receptor beta chains below were found in one sample sequenced in a study of blood T cell repertoires in COVID-19. TCRdb's table, derived via immunoSEQ multiplex PCR, lists solely in-frame clones and lacks some. The sample consists of approximately 97,000 clones, approximately 85% of them appearing once. What was sequenced was peripheral blood. The source of these receptors is a man in his forties with active or convalescent COVID-19.

V is TRBV7-9 and J is TRBJ2-2; 12 positions match TRBD2. Germline-derived CDR1 and CDR2 are SEHNR and FQNEAQ (reference sequence). Trimming cost V 2 bases and J 0 bases; bases outside gene matches: 7. This CDR3 has 19 residues. The DNA for the CDR3 is TGTGCCAGCAGCTTAAGTAGACTAGCGGGGGCCACGAACACCGGGGAGCTGTTTTTT. This gives the protein CASSLSRLAGATNTGELFF.

V and J are TRBV5-1 and TRBJ2-1, with D perhaps TRBD2 (8 bases). CDR1 and CDR2 from the germline V gene are SGHRS and YFSETQ. V lost 0 bases and J lost 7, with 20 bases in between. There are 17 residues in the CDR3. The CDR3 coding sequence is TGCGCCAGCAGCTTGGCCGGCGGGGGGCACAGGGGTAATGAGCAGTTCTTC. Its protein product is CASSLAGGGHRGNEQFF.

A few counts support this clone. The V call is TRBV19, the J call TRBJ2-1, with TRBD1 matching 10 bases. Trimming at V came to 5 bases and at J to 4 bases, leaving 2 bases not matched to a gene. The CDR3 consists of 14 residues. Germline loops: CDR1 LNHDA, CDR2 SQIVND (reference sequence). The CDR3 sequence is CASSRQGAYNEQFF. CDR3 nucleotide sequence: TGTGCCAGTAGTCGACAGGGGGCGTACAATGAGCAGTTCTTC.

The rearrangement links TRBV5-6 to TRBJ1-3, with TRBD1 as a possible D gene (6 bases). V lost 1 base and J lost 4, with 12 bases in between. The CDR3 sequence is 15 residues long. Germline assignment: CDR1 SGHDT and CDR2 YYEEEE. The CDR3 DNA is TGTGCCAGCAGCTTGATATCAGGGACAGGAAACACCATATATTTT. Translation: CASSLISGTGNTIYF.

The rearrangement links TRBV28 to TRBJ1-4; 7 positions match TRBD1. Losses at the gene ends were 10 bases for V and 3 bases for J; bases not matched to a gene: 5. This CDR3 spans 13 amino acids. Germline V lookup: CDR1 MDHEN, CDR2 SYDVKM. CDR3 sequence (DNA): TGTGCCATCAGGGACAGCTCTAATGAAAAACTGTTTTTT. Translated: CAIRDSSNEKLFF.

This clone was counted only a few times. The CDR3 sequence: CASSWQGADTEAFF. CDR3 nucleotide sequence: TGCGCCAGCAGCTGGCAGGGGGCGGACACTGAAGCTTTCTTT. The chain links TRBV5-1 to TRBJ1-1, with 8 bases identical to TRBD1. After removal of 3 bases from V and 3 bases from J, the junction contained 4 bases not matched to a gene. Germline V gene lookup returns CDR1 SGHRS and CDR2 YFSETQ. The CDR3 length is 14 residues.

V usage is TRBV20-1 and J usage is TRBJ1-2; D is ambiguous. The V end lost 5 bases, the J end lost 9 bases, and 10 bases lay between the germline ends. The CDR3 covers 10 residues. The germline CDR1 and CDR2 sequences are DFQATT and SNEGSKA (reference sequence). The CDR3 sequence is CSAGPGSYTF. CDR3 coding DNA: TGCAGTGCTGGTCCCGGTAGCTACACCTTC.

Comments on this clone: A junction boundary mismatches the germline segment, possibly from a read error. CDR3: CASSPTLRQGTPGELFF. The DNA for the CDR3 is TGTGCTAGCAGCCCGACGCTAAGGCAGGGGACGCCCGGGGAGCTGTTTTTT. The V call is TRBV7-7, the J call TRBJ2-2; TRBD1 is a possible D gene (6 bases). Germline CDR1 reads SSHAT; CDR2 reads FNYEAQ (reference sequence). The CDR3 loop spans 17 amino acids.

The rearrangement uses TRBV2 and TRBJ1-3; possibly TRBD1 for D (5 bases). This CDR3 contains 14 residues. CDR1 and CDR2 from the germline V gene are SNHLY and FYNNEI. The germline V and J ends were trimmed by 3 bases and 2 bases, with 8 bases remaining between them. CDR3: CASSEEGTGNTIYF. CDR3 bases: TGTGCCAGCAGTGAGGAGGGGACTGGAAACACCATATATTTT.

The gene calls are TRBV18 and TRBJ2-1, with TRBD2 matching over 10 bases. CDR3 length: 16 residues. Germline V gives CDR1 KGHSH, CDR2 LQKENI. V gave up 2 bases and J gave up 7 bases; unmatched junction bases: 8. The CDR3 loop reads CASSPRASGGGNEQFF. The DNA for the CDR3 is TGTGCCAGCTCACCAAGGGCTAGCGGGGGCGGGAATGAGCAGTTCTTC.

The CDR3 spells CASRRTGTGGSYNSPLHF. Written as DNA, the CDR3 is TGTGCCAGCAGGCGAACCGGGACAGGGGGCTCCTATAATTCACCCCTCCACTTT. The genes are TRBV2 and TRBJ1-6; 11 positions agree with TRBD1. Germline V lookup: CDR1 SNHLY, CDR2 FYNNEI. The CDR3 is 18 residues long. The V and J ends lost 6 bases and 0 bases, in that order; junction bases with no gene match: 7.

This clone was counted ten times or more. V is TRBV6-2 or TRBV6-3 and J is TRBJ2-2, with 9 bases fitting TRBD1. The germline V gene encodes CDR1 MNHEY and CDR2 SVGEGT. The CDR3 has 19 amino acids. V shed 4 bases, J shed 7 bases, and the junction held 19 bases outside the gene matches. The CDR3 here is CASSCKPTWGTGRSGELFF. CDR3 DNA sequence: TGTGCCAGCAGTTGTAAGCCGACGTGGGGGACAGGGCGGAGCGGGGAGCTGTTTTTT.

The rearrangement links TRBV12-3 or TRBV12-4 to TRBJ2-2; maybe TRBD2 (5 bases). This CDR3 is 13 amino acids long. V shed 2 bases and J shed 6 bases, with 7 bases lying between them. In DNA, the CDR3 is TGTGCCAGCAGTTTACCGGAGGCCGGGGAGCTGTTTTTT. Translating it yields CASSLPEAGELFF.

The chain recombines TRBV7-9 with TRBJ1-6; 10 nucleotides line up with TRBD1. Trimming removed 5 bases from V and 5 bases from J; junction bases left unmatched: 9. The CDR3 has 17 residues. In germline, CDR1 is SEHNR, CDR2 FQNEAQ (reference sequence). The DNA for the CDR3 is TGTGCCAGCAGCCAAAAAACCGGGACAGGGGATAATTCACCCCTCCACTTT. Amino acid sequence: CASSQKTGTGDNSPLHF.

This clone was observed a single time. J is TRBJ2-5 and V is TRBV5-4; 12 nucleotides agree with TRBD1. The CDR3 contains 15 residues. Per the germline V gene, CDR1 is SGHNT and CDR2 is YYREEE (reference sequence). Trimming took 1 base from V and 5 from J; bases not matched to a gene: 3. This CDR3 is CASSLWDRGPETQYF. The CDR3, as DNA: TGTGCCAGCAGCTTGTGGGACAGGGGGCCCGAGACCCAGTACTTC.

This clone was observed once. The chain couples TRBV19 to TRBJ1-5, with D possibly TRBD1 on 6 matching bases. V was trimmed by 6 bases and J by 2 bases, leaving 14 bases between them. Germline loops: CDR1 LNHDA, CDR2 SQIVND (reference sequence). This CDR3 contains 15 residues. CDR3 amino acids: CASSVTGKGNQPQHF. The CDR3 DNA sequence: TGTGCCAGTAGCGTAACAGGGAAGGGCAATCAGCCCCAGCATTTT.

V is TRBV5-1 and J is TRBJ1-6, with D tentatively TRBD1 (5 bases). The V and J ends lost 2 bases and 7 bases respectively, with 16 bases between them. Germline CDR1 and CDR2: SGHRS and YFSETQ. The CDR3 is 16 amino acids. In nucleotides, the CDR3 is TGCGCCAGCAGCTTATCGGGCTCACAGGAAAATTCACCCCTCCACTTT. Translated, it gives CASSLSGSQENSPLHF.

This chain uses TRBV5-4 with TRBJ1-2; TRBD1 matches at 7 bases. Germline CDR1 reads SGHNT; CDR2 reads YYREEE (reference sequence). With V trimmed by 4 bases and J by 4 bases, 7 bases remained unmatched. The CDR3 totals 14 residues. The CDR3 DNA reads as TGTGCCAGCAGCCCTTCGACAGGGTTCTATGGCTACACCTTC. It translates to CASSPSTGFYGYTF.

The chain carries TRBV18 and TRBJ1-1; D uncertain. This CDR3 contains 14 residues. Germline loops: CDR1 KGHSH, CDR2 LQKENI. V gave up 2 bases and J gave up 3 bases, with 10 bases separating them. The CDR3 coding sequence is TGTGCCAGCTCACCATTTAAGGGAGACACTGAAGCTTTCTTT. Translated: CASSPFKGDTEAFF.

The V gene is TRBV4-3, the J gene TRBJ2-1; 12 positions agree with TRBD2. CDR3 length: 16 amino acids. Germline V gives CDR1 LGHNA, CDR2 YSLEER. Losses at the gene ends were 3 bases for V and 6 bases for J; bases not matched to a gene: 6. The CDR3: CASSQETSGGLNEQFF. CDR3 sequence (DNA): TGCGCCAGCAGCCAGGAGACTAGCGGGGGACTCAATGAGCAGTTCTTC.

This chain links TRBV6-5 with TRBJ1-5, with 7 positions matching TRBD1. Per germline, CDR1 MNHEY and CDR2 SVGAGI. The CDR3 covers 14 residues. J was trimmed by 0 bases and V by 8 bases; bases with no gene match: 4. The CDR3 sequence is CASGTESSNQPQHF. The CDR3 DNA sequence: TGTGCCAGCGGGACAGAGAGTAGCAATCAGCCCCAGCATTTT.

The rearrangement uses TRBV2 and TRBJ2-7, with 8 bases lining up with TRBD1. With V trimmed by 6 bases and J by 2 bases, 3 bases remained unmatched. The germline CDR1 and CDR2 sequences are SNHLY and FYNNEI. The CDR3 runs to 13 residues. As DNA, the CDR3 is TGTGCCAGCAGGGACAGGGATACCTACGAGCAGTACTTC. Protein: CASRDRDTYEQYF.

V is TRBV6-2 or TRBV6-3 and J is TRBJ1-5, with D maybe TRBD1 (5 bases). The CDR3 has 18 amino acids. The germline CDR1 and CDR2 sequences are MNHEY and SVGEGT. Trimming took 6 bases from V and 2 from J, leaving 23 bases between them. The CDR3 DNA reads TGTGCCAGCAGCCGAATTCCGAGCGGGGGAGGAGGCAATCAGCCCCAGCATTTT. Translated: CASSRIPSGGGGNQPQHF.

The rearrangement links TRBV5-5 to TRBJ1-6, with TRBD1 matching over 7 bases. The germline CDR1 and CDR2 sequences are SGHKS and YYEKEE (reference sequence). The ends lost 2 bases at V and 5 bases at J; junction bases unmatched: 4. The CDR3 extends over 15 amino acids. CDR3 sequence (DNA): TGTGCCAGCAGCTTACAGGGGCCTCATAATTCACCCCTCCACTTT. This encodes CASSLQGPHNSPLHF.

The V gene is TRBV7-9, the J gene TRBJ1-4; tentative D call: TRBD1 (6 bases). Germline lookup yields CDR1 SEHNR and CDR2 FQNEAQ (reference sequence). V lost 4 bases and J lost 0, with 15 bases in between. This CDR3 contains 17 residues. The CDR3 region is CASSYLTGDTTNEKLFF. CDR3 nucleotide sequence: TGTGCCAGCAGCTACTTGACAGGAGATACAACTAATGAAAAACTGTTTTTT.

The chain joins TRBV19 to TRBJ2-3; 9 bases are shared with TRBD1. J lost 4 bases, V lost 10 bases, and 9 bases had no gene match. The CDR3 length is 14 residues. Germline V gives CDR1 LNHDA, CDR2 SQIVND (reference sequence). CDR3 region: CATRRGTGSDTQYF. The CDR3 DNA is TGTGCCACCCGACGAGGGACAGGGTCAGATACGCAGTATTTT.

V is TRBV5-1 and J is TRBJ1-4; 7 bases map to TRBD1. The trim removed 4 bases at V and 2 bases at J, leaving 8 bases unmatched. The CDR3 consists of 16 residues. Germline V CDR1 and CDR2: SGHRS, YFSETQ. The CDR3 is CASSGSDRATNEKLFF. The DNA of the CDR3 is TGCGCCAGCAGCGGATCAGACAGGGCGACTAATGAAAAACTGTTTTTT.

This clone was found once. The rearrangement joins TRBV3-1 (or the pseudogene TRBV3-2) to TRBJ2-3; D is perhaps TRBD2 (6 bases). The CDR3 covers 14 residues. V dropped 3 bases and J dropped 6 bases, with 13 bases sitting between them. Germline V gene data show CDR1 as LGHDT and CDR2 as YNNKEL (reference sequence). CDR3 protein: CASSHRGGGDTQYF. CDR3 DNA: TGTGCCAGCAGCCACCGTGGTGGGGGGGATACGCAGTATTTT.

This chain uses TRBV6-6 with TRBJ1-1; D is uncertain. V was cut by 2 bases and J by 10 bases, with 17 bases left in between. Germline values: CDR1 MNHNY, CDR2 SVGAGI (reference sequence). The CDR3 has 14 residues. CDR3 protein: CASSYPNSLSGAFF. Here the CDR3 DNA reads TGTGCCAGCAGTTACCCTAATTCCCTTAGCGGAGCTTTCTTT.

J is TRBJ2-2 and V is TRBV19, with a possible D match to TRBD1 (5 bases). CDR1 is LNHDA, CDR2 SQIVND, per germline (reference sequence). The CDR3 has 16 residues. V gave up 7 bases and J gave up 3 bases, with 18 bases separating them. The CDR3 bases are TGTGCCAGTATTGGGGTGAGGAAAGGGGACACCGGGGAGCTGTTTTTT. The encoded protein is CASIGVRKGDTGELFF.

This chain links TRBV5-1 with TRBJ1-1; D ambiguous. CDR3 length: 15 residues. Germline loops: CDR1 SGHRS, CDR2 YFSETQ. Trimming pared 4 bases from V and 0 bases from J, leaving 13 bases between. The CDR3 DNA follows: TGCGCCAGCAGCATCGGAGCAGTCCTGAACACTGAAGCTTTCTTT. This translates into CASSIGAVLNTEAFF.

The J gene is TRBJ2-5, the V gene TRBV3-1 (or the pseudogene TRBV3-2); 8 nucleotides agree with TRBD1. This CDR3 has 13 residues. The germline V gene encodes CDR1 LGHDT and CDR2 YNNKEL (reference sequence). V dropped 5 bases and J dropped 7; count of bases not matched to a gene: 6. CDR3 loop: CASSATGVGTQYF. CDR3 sequence (DNA): TGTGCCAGCAGCGCGACAGGGGTTGGGACCCAGTACTTC.